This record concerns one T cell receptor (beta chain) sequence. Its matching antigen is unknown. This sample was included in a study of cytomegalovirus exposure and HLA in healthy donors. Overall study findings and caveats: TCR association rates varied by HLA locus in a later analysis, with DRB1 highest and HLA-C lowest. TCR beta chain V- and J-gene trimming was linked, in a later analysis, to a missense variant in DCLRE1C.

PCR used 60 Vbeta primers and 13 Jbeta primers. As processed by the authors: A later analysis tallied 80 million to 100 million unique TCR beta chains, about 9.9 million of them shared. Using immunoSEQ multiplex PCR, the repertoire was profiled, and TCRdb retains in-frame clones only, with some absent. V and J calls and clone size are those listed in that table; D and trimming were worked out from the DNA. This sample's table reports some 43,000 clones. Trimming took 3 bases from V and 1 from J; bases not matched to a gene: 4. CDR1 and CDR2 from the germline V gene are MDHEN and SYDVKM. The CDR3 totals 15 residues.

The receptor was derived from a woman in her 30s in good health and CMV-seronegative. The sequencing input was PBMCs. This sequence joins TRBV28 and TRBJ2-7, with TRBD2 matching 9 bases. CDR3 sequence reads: CASSFKLAGSYEQYF. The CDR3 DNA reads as TGTGCCAGCAGTTTTAAGCTAGCGGGATCCTACGAGCAGTACTTC.